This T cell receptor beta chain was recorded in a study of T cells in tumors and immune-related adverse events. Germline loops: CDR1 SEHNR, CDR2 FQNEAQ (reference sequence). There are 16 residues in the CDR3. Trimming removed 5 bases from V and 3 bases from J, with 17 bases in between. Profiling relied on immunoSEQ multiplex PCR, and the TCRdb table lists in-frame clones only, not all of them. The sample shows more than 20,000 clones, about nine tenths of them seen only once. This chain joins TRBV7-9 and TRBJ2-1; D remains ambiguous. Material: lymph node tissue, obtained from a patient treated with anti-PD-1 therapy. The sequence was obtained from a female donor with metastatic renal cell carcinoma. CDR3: CASSLGWGTLYNEQFF. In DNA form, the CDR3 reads TGTGCCAGCAGCCTAGGGTGGGGAACCCTCTACAATGAGCAGTTCTTC.